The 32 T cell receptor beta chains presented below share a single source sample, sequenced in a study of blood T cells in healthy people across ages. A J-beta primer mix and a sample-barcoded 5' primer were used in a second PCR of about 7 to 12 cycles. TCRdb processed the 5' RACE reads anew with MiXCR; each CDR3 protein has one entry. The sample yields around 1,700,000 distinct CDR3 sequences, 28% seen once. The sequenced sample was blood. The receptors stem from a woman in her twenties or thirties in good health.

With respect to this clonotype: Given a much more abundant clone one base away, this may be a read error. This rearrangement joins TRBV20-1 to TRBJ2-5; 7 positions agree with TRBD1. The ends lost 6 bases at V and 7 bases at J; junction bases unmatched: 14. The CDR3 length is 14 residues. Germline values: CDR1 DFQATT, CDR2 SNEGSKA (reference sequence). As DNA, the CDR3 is TGCAGTGCCGGAACGGCAGGGGGTATTGGGACCCAGTACTTC. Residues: CSAGTAGGIGTQYF.

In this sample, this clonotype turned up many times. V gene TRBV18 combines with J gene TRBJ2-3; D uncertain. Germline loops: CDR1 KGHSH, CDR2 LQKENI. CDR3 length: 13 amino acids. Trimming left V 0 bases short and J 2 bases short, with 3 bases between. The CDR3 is CASSPPNTDTQYF. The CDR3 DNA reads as TGTGCCAGCTCACCACCGAACACAGATACGCAGTATTTT.

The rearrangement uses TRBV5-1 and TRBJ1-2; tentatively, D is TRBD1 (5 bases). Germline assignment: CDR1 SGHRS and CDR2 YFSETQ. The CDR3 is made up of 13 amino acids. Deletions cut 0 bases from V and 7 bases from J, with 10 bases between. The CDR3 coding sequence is TGCGCCAGCAGCTTGGAGGGGTCGTGTGGCTACACCTTC. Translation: CASSLEGSCGYTF.

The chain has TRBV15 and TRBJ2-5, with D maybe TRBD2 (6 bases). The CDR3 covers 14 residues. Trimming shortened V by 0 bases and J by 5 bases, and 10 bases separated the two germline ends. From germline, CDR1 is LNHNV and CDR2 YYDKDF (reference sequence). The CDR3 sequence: CATSRDRRAETQYF. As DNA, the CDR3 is TGTGCCACCAGCAGAGATCGGAGGGCGGAGACCCAGTACTTC.

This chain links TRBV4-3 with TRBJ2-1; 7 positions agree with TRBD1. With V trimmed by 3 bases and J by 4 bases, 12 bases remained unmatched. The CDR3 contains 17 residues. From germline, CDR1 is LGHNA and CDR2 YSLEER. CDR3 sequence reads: CASSQRQGLSSYNEQFF. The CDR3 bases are TGCGCCAGCAGCCAGAGACAGGGTTTAAGTTCTTACAATGAGCAGTTCTTC.

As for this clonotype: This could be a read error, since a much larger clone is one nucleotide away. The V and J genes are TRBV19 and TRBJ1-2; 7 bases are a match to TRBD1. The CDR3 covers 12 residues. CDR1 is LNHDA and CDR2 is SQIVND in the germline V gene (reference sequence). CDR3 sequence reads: CVSRQGGYGYTF. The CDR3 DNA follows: TGTGTCAGCAGACAGGGTGGTTATGGCTACACCTTC.

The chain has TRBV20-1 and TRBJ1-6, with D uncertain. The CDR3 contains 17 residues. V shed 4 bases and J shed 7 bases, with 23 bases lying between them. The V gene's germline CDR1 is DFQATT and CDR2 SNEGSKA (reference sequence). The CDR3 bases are TGCAGTGCTACCCCGGTGGACCTTCTACCCTTAAATTCACCCCTCCACTTT. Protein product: CSATPVDLLPLNSPLHF.

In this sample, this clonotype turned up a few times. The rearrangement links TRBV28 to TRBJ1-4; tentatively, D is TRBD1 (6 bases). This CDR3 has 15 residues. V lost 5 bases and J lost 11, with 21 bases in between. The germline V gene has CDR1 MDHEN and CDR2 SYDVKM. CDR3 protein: CASSPSDRQMRKLFF. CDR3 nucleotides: TGTGCCAGCAGTCCCTCGGACAGACAAATGAGGAAACTGTTTTTT. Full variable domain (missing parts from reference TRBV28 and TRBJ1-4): DVKVTQSSRYLVKRTGEKVFLECVQDMDHENMFWYRQDPGLGLRLIYFSYDVKMKEKGDIPEGYSVSREKKERFSLILESASTNQTSMYLCASSPSDRQMRKLFFGSGTQLSVL.

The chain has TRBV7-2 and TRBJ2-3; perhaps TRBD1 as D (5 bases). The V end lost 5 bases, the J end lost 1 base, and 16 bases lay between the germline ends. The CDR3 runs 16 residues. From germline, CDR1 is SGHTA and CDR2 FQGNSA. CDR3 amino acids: CTSSLSRGWGTDTQYF. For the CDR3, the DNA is TGTACCAGCAGCCTTAGTAGGGGATGGGGCACAGATACGCAGTATTTT.

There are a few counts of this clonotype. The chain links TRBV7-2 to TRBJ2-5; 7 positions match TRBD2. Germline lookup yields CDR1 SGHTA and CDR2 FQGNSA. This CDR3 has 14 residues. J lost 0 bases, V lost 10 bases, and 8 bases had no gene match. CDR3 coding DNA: TGTGCCACCTCTAGCGGCCGTTACCAAGAGACCCAGTACTTC. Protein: CATSSGRYQETQYF.

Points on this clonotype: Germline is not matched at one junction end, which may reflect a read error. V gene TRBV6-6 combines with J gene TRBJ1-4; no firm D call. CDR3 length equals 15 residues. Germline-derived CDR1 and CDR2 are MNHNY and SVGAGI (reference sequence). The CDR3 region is CASSHSGETNEKLFF. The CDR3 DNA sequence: TGTGCCAGCAGTCACTCCGGGGAAACTAATGAAAAACTGTTTTTT.

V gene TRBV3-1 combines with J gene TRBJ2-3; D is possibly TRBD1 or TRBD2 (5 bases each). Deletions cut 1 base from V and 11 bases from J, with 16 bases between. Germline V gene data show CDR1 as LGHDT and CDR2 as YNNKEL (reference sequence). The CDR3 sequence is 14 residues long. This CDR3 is CASSQGPFGAGQYF. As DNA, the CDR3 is TGTGCCAGCAGCCAAGGTCCCTTCGGGGCAGGGCAGTATTTT.

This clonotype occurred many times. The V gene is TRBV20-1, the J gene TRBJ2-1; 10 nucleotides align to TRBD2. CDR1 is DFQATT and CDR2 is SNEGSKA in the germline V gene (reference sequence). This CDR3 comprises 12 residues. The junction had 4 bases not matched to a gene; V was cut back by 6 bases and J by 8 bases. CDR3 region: CSAVGLADEQFF. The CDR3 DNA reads TGCAGTGCCGTCGGACTAGCGGATGAGCAGTTCTTC.

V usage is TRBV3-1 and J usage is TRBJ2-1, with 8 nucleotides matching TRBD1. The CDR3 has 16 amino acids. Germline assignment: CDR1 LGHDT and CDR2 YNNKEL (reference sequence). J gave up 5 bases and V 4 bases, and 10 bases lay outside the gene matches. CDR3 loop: CASSRTLGTGHNEQFF. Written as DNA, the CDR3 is TGTGCCAGCAGCCGAACGCTCGGGACAGGACACAATGAGCAGTTCTTC.

CDR3 sequence (DNA): TGCAGTGCTAGAATACAACTAGCGGGGGACTATGAGCAGTACTTC. It translates to CSARIQLAGDYEQYF. The chain employs TRBV20-1 and TRBJ2-7; 11 bases line up with TRBD2. V lost 2 bases, J lost 7 bases, and 10 bases stayed unmatched. CDR1 is DFQATT and CDR2 is SNEGSKA in the germline V gene (reference sequence). The CDR3 spans 15 residues.

The CDR3 reads CASSQEYDTGELFF. The DNA for the CDR3 is TGTGCCAGCAGCCAAGAGTACGATACCGGGGAGCTGTTTTTT. This sequence joins TRBV14 and TRBJ2-2; D remains unclear. The CDR3 loop spans 14 amino acids. Trimming removed 0 bases at V and 5 bases at J, with 7 bases between. Germline V gene lookup returns CDR1 SGHDN and CDR2 FVKESK.

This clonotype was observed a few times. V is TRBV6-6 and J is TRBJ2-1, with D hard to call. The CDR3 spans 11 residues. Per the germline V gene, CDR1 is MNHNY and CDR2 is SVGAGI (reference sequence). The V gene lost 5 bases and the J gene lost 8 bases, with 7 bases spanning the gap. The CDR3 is CASSKAYEQFF. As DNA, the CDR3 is TGTGCCAGCAGTAAAGCCTATGAGCAGTTCTTC.

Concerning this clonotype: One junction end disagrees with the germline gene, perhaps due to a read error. The chain's CDR3 is CSVRTGGSYTF. CDR3 nucleotides: TGCAGCGTCAGGACAGGGGGGAGCTACACTTTC. The chain couples TRBV29-1 to TRBJ1-2; 10 bases match TRBD1. The CDR3 has 11 amino acids. The germline V gene encodes CDR1 SQVTM and CDR2 ANQGSEA.

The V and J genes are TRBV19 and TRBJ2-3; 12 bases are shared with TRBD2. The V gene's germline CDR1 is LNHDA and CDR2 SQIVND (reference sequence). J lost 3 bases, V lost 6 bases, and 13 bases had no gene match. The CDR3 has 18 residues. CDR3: CASSGGTSGHPGTDTQYF. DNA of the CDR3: TGTGCCAGTAGCGGAGGGACTAGCGGGCACCCTGGGACAGATACGCAGTATTTT.

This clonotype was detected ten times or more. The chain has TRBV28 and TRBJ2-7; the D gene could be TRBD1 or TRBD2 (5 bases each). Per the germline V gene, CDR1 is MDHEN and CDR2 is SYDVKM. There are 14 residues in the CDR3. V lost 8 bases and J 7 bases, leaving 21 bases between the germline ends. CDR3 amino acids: CASYPSGDPFEQYF. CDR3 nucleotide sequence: TGTGCCAGCTACCCATCCGGGGACCCTTTTGAGCAGTACTTC.

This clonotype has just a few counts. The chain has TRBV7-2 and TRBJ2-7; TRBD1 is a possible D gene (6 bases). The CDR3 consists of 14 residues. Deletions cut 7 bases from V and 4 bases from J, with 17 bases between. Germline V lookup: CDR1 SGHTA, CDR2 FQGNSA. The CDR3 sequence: CASTSGRGSYEQYF. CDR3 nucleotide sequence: TGTGCCAGCACCTCAGGCAGGGGTAGTTACGAGCAGTACTTC.

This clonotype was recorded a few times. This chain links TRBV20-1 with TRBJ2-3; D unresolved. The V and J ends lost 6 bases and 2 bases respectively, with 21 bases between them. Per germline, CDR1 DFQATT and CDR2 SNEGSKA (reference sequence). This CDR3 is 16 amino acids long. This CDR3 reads CSAYAPLSPDTDTQYF. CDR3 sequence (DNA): TGCAGTGCATATGCCCCTTTGTCGCCAGACACAGATACGCAGTATTTT.

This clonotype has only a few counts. CDR3 loop: CASSQEDGGAYEQYF. DNA for the CDR3: TGCGCCAGCAGCCAAGAAGACGGGGGGGCATACGAGCAGTACTTC. The rearrangement uses TRBV4-1 and TRBJ2-7; the match to TRBD2 covers 8 bases. This CDR3 region has 15 residues. CDR1 MGHRA and CDR2 YSYEKL come from the germline V gene. Losses at the gene ends were 0 bases for V and 4 bases for J; bases not matched to a gene: 5.

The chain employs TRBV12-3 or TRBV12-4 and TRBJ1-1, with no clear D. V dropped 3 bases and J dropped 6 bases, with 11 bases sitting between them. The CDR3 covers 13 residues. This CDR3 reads CASSLGVWAEAFF. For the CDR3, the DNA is TGTGCCAGCAGTTTGGGCGTTTGGGCTGAAGCTTTCTTT.

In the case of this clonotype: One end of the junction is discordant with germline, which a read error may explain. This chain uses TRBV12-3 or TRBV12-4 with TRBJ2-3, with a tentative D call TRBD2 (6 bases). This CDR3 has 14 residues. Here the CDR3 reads CASSREASTDAQYF. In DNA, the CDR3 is TGTGCCAGCAGCAGGGAGGCTAGCACAGATGCGCAGTATTTT.

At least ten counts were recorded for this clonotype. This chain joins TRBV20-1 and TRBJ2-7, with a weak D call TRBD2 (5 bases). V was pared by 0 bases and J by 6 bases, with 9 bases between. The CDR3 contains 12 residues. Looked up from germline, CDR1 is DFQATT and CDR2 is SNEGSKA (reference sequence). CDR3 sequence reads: CSARDRGPEQYF. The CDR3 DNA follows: TGCAGTGCTAGAGATCGGGGTCCCGAGCAGTACTTC.

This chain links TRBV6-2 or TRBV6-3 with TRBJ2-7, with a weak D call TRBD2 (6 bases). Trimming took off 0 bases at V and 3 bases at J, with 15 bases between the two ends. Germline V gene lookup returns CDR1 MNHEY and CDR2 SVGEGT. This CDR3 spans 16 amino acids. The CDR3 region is CASSYSRVEGSYEQYF. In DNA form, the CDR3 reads TGTGCCAGCAGTTACTCGCGTGTGGAGGGTAGCTACGAGCAGTACTTC.

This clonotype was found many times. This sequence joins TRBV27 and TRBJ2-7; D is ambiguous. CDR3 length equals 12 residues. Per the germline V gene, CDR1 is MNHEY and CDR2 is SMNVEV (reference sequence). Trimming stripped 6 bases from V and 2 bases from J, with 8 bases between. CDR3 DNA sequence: TGTGCCAGCAGGAGCTCAACCTACGAGCAGTACTTC. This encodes CASRSSTYEQYF.

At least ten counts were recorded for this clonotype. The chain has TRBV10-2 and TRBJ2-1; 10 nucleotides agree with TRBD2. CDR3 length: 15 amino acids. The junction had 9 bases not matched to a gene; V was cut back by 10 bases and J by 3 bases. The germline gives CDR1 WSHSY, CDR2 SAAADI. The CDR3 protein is CATRSPSGGYNEQFF. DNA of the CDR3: TGCGCCACCCGCTCTCCTAGCGGGGGCTACAATGAGCAGTTCTTC.

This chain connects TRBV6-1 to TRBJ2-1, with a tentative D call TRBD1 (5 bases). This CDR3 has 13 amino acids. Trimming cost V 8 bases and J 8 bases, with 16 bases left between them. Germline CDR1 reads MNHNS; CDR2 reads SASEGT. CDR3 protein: CASAPGNYDEQFF. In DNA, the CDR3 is TGTGCCAGCGCACCAGGGAACTATGATGAGCAGTTCTTC.

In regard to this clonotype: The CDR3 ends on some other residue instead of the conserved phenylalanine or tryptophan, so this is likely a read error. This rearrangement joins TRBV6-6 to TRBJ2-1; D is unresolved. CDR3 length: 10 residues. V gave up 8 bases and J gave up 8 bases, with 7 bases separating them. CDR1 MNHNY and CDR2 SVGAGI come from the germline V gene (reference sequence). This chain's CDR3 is CASVRYEQFV. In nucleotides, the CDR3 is TGTGCCAGCGTCAGGTATGAGCAGTTCGTC.

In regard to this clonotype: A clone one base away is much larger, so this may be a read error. The CDR3 DNA follows: TGCAGTGCTATCGCACCTAGCGCCCCTTCCTACAATGAGCAGTACTTC. This gives the protein CSAIAPSAPSYNEQYF. The rearrangement links TRBV20-1 to TRBJ2-1, with a weak D call TRBD2 (6 bases). Gene TRBJ2-7 matches the end of the DNA better, so the J call may be wrong. This CDR3 has 16 residues. Germline CDR1 and CDR2: DFQATT and SNEGSKA (reference sequence).